A selection of T cell receptor beta chains follows, all from one sample in a study of neurological immune-mediated disorders. TCRdb redid the calling of the 5' RACE reads with MiXCR, one entry per CDR3 protein. The sample consists of roughly 60,000 distinct CDR3 sequences, approximately 3.7% of them appearing once. Material for sequencing was PBMCs. The receptors stem from a woman aged 50 to 60 with multiple sclerosis. The CDR3 runs from the conserved cysteine through the conserved F or W. The D gene is left open where the match is weak. Only part of the rows carry a size: once, few, many, or a class if the clone is expanded.

d_call: .; j_call: TRBJ2-5; clone_size: many; v_call: TRBV24-1; cdr3_length: 15; cdr3_aa: CATSEEGGYQETQYF; cdr3_nt: TGTGCCACCAGTGAAGAGGGAGGATACCAAGAGACCCAGTACTTC
d_call: .; j_call: TRBJ1-4; clone_size: few; v_call: TRBV6-5; cdr3_length: 14; cdr3_aa: CASSYHGAREKLFF; cdr3_nt: TGTGCCAGCAGTTACCACGGGGCGCGAGAAAAACTGTTTTTT
d_call: .; j_call: TRBJ2-7; clone_size: many; v_call: TRBV6-5; cdr3_length: 13; cdr3_aa: CASSYGRPGEQYF; cdr3_nt: TGTGCCAGCAGTTACGGCCGGCCGGGTGAGCAGTACTTC
d_call: .; j_call: TRBJ1-5; clone_size: many; v_call: TRBV3-1; cdr3_length: 17; cdr3_aa: CASSQGVGRYSNQPQHF; cdr3_nt: TGTGCCAGCAGCCAAGGGGTGGGGCGGTATAGCAATCAGCCCCAGCATTTT
d_call: TRBD2; j_call: TRBJ2-3; clone_size: many; v_call: TRBV7-9; cdr3_length: 16; cdr3_aa: CASSPGLAELTDTQYF; cdr3_nt: TGTGCCAGCAGTCCAGGACTAGCGGAACTCACAGATACGCAGTATTTT
d_call: .; j_call: TRBJ1-5; clone_size: many; v_call: TRBV2; cdr3_length: 14; cdr3_aa: CASSGGNLNQPQNF; cdr3_nt: TGTGCCAGCAGTGGGGGGAACCTCAATCAGCCCCAGAATTTT
d_call: .; j_call: TRBJ1-5; clone_size: many; v_call: TRBV7-2; cdr3_length: 14; cdr3_aa: CASSLDNSNQPQHF; cdr3_nt: TGTGCCAGCAGCTTAGATAATAGCAATCAGCCCCAGCATTTT
d_call: .; j_call: TRBJ2-3; clone_size: many; v_call: TRBV7-2; cdr3_length: 15; cdr3_aa: CASSLGGPITDTQYF; cdr3_nt: TGTGCCAGCAGCTTAGGAGGTCCTATCACAGATACGCAGTATTTT
d_call: .; j_call: TRBJ2-7; clone_size: many; v_call: TRBV20-1; cdr3_length: 15; cdr3_aa: CSATQGPFSSYEQYF; cdr3_nt: TGCAGTGCTACCCAGGGGCCGTTTAGCTCCTACGAGCAGTACTTC
d_call: TRBD2; j_call: TRBJ2-1; clone_size: many; v_call: TRBV6-6; cdr3_length: 15; cdr3_aa: CASSYKREPGNEQFF; cdr3_nt: TGTGCCAGCAGTTACAAGCGGGAGCCGGGCAATGAGCAGTTCTTC
d_call: .; j_call: TRBJ2-7; clone_size: many; v_call: TRBV12-3/TRBV12-4; cdr3_length: 15; cdr3_aa: CASSHSRSKGDEQYF; cdr3_nt: TGTGCCAGCAGTCACTCCAGGTCCAAGGGGGACGAGCAGTACTTC
d_call: TRBD1; j_call: TRBJ1-2; clone_size: .; v_call: TRBV29-1; cdr3_length: 14; cdr3_aa: CSVAIQGALYGYTF; cdr3_nt: TGCAGCGTTGCCATACAGGGGGCACTGTATGGCTACACCTTC
d_call: TRBD2; j_call: TRBJ2-3; clone_size: many; v_call: TRBV11-2; cdr3_length: 15; cdr3_aa: CASSRASGTADTQYF; cdr3_nt: TGTGCCAGCAGCAGGGCAAGCGGGACCGCAGATACGCAGTATTTT
d_call: TRBD2; j_call: TRBJ2-7; clone_size: many; v_call: TRBV15; cdr3_length: 15; cdr3_aa: CATSGPRGGSYEQYF; cdr3_nt: TGTGCCACCAGCGGACCCCGGGGGGGCTCCTACGAGCAGTACTTC
d_call: .; j_call: TRBJ2-7; clone_size: many; v_call: TRBV20-1; cdr3_length: 14; cdr3_aa: CSARGGVYSYEQYF; cdr3_nt: TGCAGTGCTAGAGGTGGTGTTTACTCCTACGAGCAGTACTTC
d_call: .; j_call: TRBJ2-7; clone_size: many; v_call: TRBV5-5; cdr3_length: 14; cdr3_aa: CASTLAKLSYEQYF; cdr3_nt: TGTGCCAGCACCTTAGCGAAGCTCTCCTACGAGCAGTACTTC
d_call: .; j_call: TRBJ1-2; clone_size: few; v_call: TRBV5-1; cdr3_length: 13; cdr3_aa: CASSSQIGYGYTF; cdr3_nt: TGCGCCAGCAGCTCCCAGATTGGCTATGGCTACACCTTC
d_call: TRBD2; j_call: TRBJ2-1; clone_size: many; v_call: TRBV20-1; cdr3_length: 14; cdr3_aa: CSARLAGSYNEQFF; cdr3_nt: TGCAGTGCTAGACTAGCGGGATCGTACAATGAGCAGTTCTTC
d_call: .; j_call: TRBJ2-3; clone_size: many; v_call: TRBV2; cdr3_length: 15; cdr3_aa: CASSALWGSTDTQYF; cdr3_nt: TGTGCCAGCAGTGCCCTGTGGGGTTCTACAGATACGCAGTATTTT
d_call: .; j_call: TRBJ2-5; clone_size: .; v_call: TRBV11-1; cdr3_length: 13; cdr3_aa: CASSFAVQETQYF; cdr3_nt: TGTGCCAGCAGCTTTGCGGTCCAAGAGACCCAGTACTTC
d_call: .; j_call: TRBJ2-5; clone_size: many; v_call: TRBV7-3; cdr3_length: 15; cdr3_aa: CASSLSQGRGETQYF; cdr3_nt: TGTGCCAGCAGCTTAAGTCAGGGGCGCGGGGAGACCCAGTACTTC
d_call: .; j_call: TRBJ2-5; clone_size: many; v_call: TRBV7-8; cdr3_length: 15; cdr3_aa: CASSRPNMYQETQYF; cdr3_nt: TGTGCCAGCAGCCGCCCCAACATGTACCAAGAGACCCAGTACTTC
d_call: .; j_call: TRBJ2-1; clone_size: many; v_call: TRBV7-3; cdr3_length: 15; cdr3_aa: CASSFSSEIYNEQFF; cdr3_nt: TGTGCCAGCAGCTTCTCCTCTGAAATATACAATGAGCAGTTCTTC
d_call: .; j_call: TRBJ2-1; clone_size: many; v_call: TRBV20-1; cdr3_length: 14; cdr3_aa: CSAPLAFWGNEQFF; cdr3_nt: TGCAGTGCTCCTCTAGCGTTCTGGGGCAATGAGCAGTTCTTC
d_call: .; j_call: TRBJ1-2; clone_size: many; v_call: TRBV5-6; cdr3_length: 15; cdr3_aa: CASSQRDIVGAGYTF; cdr3_nt: TGTGCCAGCAGCCAAAGGGACATCGTCGGGGCTGGCTACACCTTC